The T cell receptor beta chain under discussion was sequenced for a study of identical twins. This clonotype occurred a few times. Its antigen is unidentified. Whole-study findings and limits: Researchers caution that invariant MAIT and iNKT cells could partly confound zero-insertion analyses. Memory repertoires lacked the insertion deficit that abundant cord blood beta clonotypes showed.

The V gene end was trimmed by 2 bases and the J gene end by 4 bases; junction bases not matched to a gene: 6. The CDR3 runs 16 residues. TCRdb re-analysed the 5' RACE reads in MiXCR, keeping a single row per CDR3 protein. The table has about 1.7 million distinct CDR3 sequences, roughly 35% seen once; the top ten hold 0.27%. The chain has TRBV12-3 or TRBV12-4 and TRBJ2-3, with 10 bases aligning to TRBD2. Sample: cord blood. The sequence derives from a newborn girl in good health. CDR3 in amino acids: CASSLISGRAPDTQYF. The CDR3 nucleotides read TGTGCCAGCAGTTTAATCAGCGGGAGGGCCCCAGATACGCAGTATTTT.